The present entry profiles one TCR beta chain with its context. The record originates from a study of blood T cell repertoires in COVID-19. Study overall: Researchers got acute and convalescent COVID-19 samples from the United States, Italy and Spain. T cells, B-cell-depleted T cells, or PBMCs supplied cDNA or gDNA.

Per the original data handling: Amplification of reference gene primers was used by the study to estimate nucleated cell counts. Libraries were prepared by immunoSEQ multiplex PCR; TCRdb keeps only in-frame clonotypes and omits some of them. V, J and clone size are taken as reported in that table, and D and trimming were inferred from the DNA itself. The data show approximately 480,000 clones, roughly nine tenths seen once. The CDR3 is made up of 15 amino acids. J was trimmed by 8 bases and V by 2 bases; bases with no gene match: 10. Germline CDR1 and CDR2: SNHLY and FYNNEI. The receptor comes from a man between 18 and 35 years old with COVID-19, enrolled during active disease. The chain has TRBV2 and TRBJ1-2; TRBD1 aligns across 8 bases. Sequenced input: peripheral blood. CDR3 residues: CASSETWTGYKGYTF. Written as DNA, the CDR3 is TGTGCCAGCAGTGAAACTTGGACAGGGTATAAGGGCTACACCTTC.